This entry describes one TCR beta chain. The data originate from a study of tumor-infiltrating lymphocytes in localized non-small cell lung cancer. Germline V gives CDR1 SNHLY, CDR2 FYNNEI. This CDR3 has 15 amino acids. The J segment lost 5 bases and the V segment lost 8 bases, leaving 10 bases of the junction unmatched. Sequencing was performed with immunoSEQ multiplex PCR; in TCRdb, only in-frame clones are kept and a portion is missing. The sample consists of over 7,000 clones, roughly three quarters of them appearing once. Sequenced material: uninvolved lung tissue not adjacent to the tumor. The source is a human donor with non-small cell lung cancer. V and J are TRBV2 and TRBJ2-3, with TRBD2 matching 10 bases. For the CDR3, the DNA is TGTGCCAGCGTAAGGCTAGCGGGGGAGAAAGATACGCAGTATTTT. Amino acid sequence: CASVRLAGEKDTQYF.